What follows are 10 T cell receptor beta chains derived from one specimen sequenced in a study of blood T cell repertoires in COVID-19. Only in-frame clones appear in the TCRdb table, and some are missing; sequencing was by immunoSEQ multiplex PCR. The sample gives 360,000 or so clones, roughly 86% of which show up once; around 1.7% is in the top ten. What was sequenced was PBMCs or T cells enriched from blood (not recorded which). These receptors originate from a woman aged 25 to 39 who had recovered from COVID-19.

V and J are TRBV12-5 and TRBJ1-5; TRBD1 matches at 12 bases. CDR3 size: 19 residues. V lost 0 bases, J lost 5 bases, and 11 bases stayed unmatched. Per germline, CDR1 LGHNT and CDR2 FRNRAP. The CDR3 loop reads CASGLVQGPGQGAYQPQHF. The CDR3 nucleotides read TGTGCTAGTGGTTTGGTACAGGGGCCGGGACAGGGGGCATATCAGCCCCAGCATTTT. The full variable domain, rest sourced from reference TRBV12-5 and TRBJ1-5, is DARVTQTPRHKVTEMGQEVTMRCQPILGHNTVFWYRQTMMQGLELLAYFRNRAPLDDSGMPKDRFSAEMPDATLATLKIQPSEPRDSAVYFCASGLVQGPGQGAYQPQHFGDGTRLSIL.

The chain has TRBV24-1 and TRBJ1-4; D ambiguous. The CDR3 has 14 amino acids. V dropped 9 bases and J dropped 0 bases, with 10 bases sitting between them. Germline lookup yields CDR1 KGHDR and CDR2 SFDVKD. The CDR3 region is CATGSGTTNEKLFF. The CDR3 nucleotides are TGTGCCACCGGATCAGGCACAACTAATGAAAAACTGTTTTTT.

The V gene is TRBV6-1, the J gene TRBJ2-7, with D perhaps matching TRBD1 (6 bases). This CDR3 contains 16 residues. V lost 2 bases and J lost 1, with 15 bases in between. CDR1 and CDR2 (germline): MNHNS, SASEGT. CDR3 DNA sequence: TGTGCCAGCAGTGAACACGGGACACCTTTTTCCTACGAGCAGTACTTC. Translation: CASSEHGTPFSYEQYF.

The rearrangement uses TRBV3-1 (or the pseudogene TRBV3-2) and TRBJ1-1, with D maybe TRBD1 (5 bases). Germline values: CDR1 LGHDT, CDR2 YNNKEL (reference sequence). Trimming shortened V by 3 bases and J by 10 bases, and 18 bases separated the two germline ends. The CDR3 is 14 amino acids. DNA for the CDR3: TGTGCCAGCAGCCACAATATGGGGGGGGATGGAGCTTTCTTT. It specifies CASSHNMGGDGAFF.

This rearrangement joins TRBV19 to TRBJ2-7; D uncertain. Germline CDR1 and CDR2: LNHDA and SQIVND (reference sequence). The CDR3 length is 13 residues. The germline V and J ends were trimmed by 4 bases and 6 bases, with 13 bases remaining between them. The CDR3 bases are TGTGCCAGTAGTACCCCGGGTATGGGCGAGCAGTACTTC. It translates to CASSTPGMGEQYF.

The chain links TRBV28 to TRBJ1-2; D is possibly TRBD1 (6 bases). CDR3 length equals 14 residues. Trimming stripped 3 bases from V and 2 bases from J, with 10 bases between. Germline assignment: CDR1 MDHEN and CDR2 SYDVKM. The CDR3 protein is CASSFRGANYGYTF. CDR3 sequence (DNA): TGTGCCAGCAGTTTCCGGGGGGCCAACTATGGCTACACCTTC.

This rearrangement joins TRBV7-3 to TRBJ2-3; D uncertain. Germline V gene sequence: CDR1 SGHTA, CDR2 FQGTGA. The V end was cut by 1 base, the J end by 4 bases, with 6 bases between. The CDR3 runs to 13 residues. CDR3 nucleotide sequence: TGTGCCAGCAGCTTAAGTTCGTCAGATACGCAGTATTTT. Translating gives CASSLSSSDTQYF. Complete variable domain (other parts from reference TRBV7-3 and TRBJ2-3): GAGVSQTPSNKVTEKGKYVELRCDPISGHTALYWYRQSLGQGPEFLIYFQGTGAADDSGLPNDRFFAVRPEGSVSTLKIQRTERGDSAVYLCASSLSSSDTQYFGPGTRLTVL.

The chain joins TRBV28 to TRBJ1-4, with 7 bases fitting TRBD1. The junction had 6 bases not matched to a gene; V was cut back by 5 bases and J by 0 bases. Germline CDR1 MDHEN, CDR2 SYDVKM. The CDR3 spans 16 residues. The CDR3 DNA reads TGTGCCAGCAGTACTCCTGGACAGGCAACTAATGAAAAACTGTTTTTT. Amino acid sequence: CASSTPGQATNEKLFF.

The chain recombines TRBV30 with TRBJ1-2; D not resolved. CDR1 and CDR2 (germline): GTSNPN, SVGIG (reference sequence). The length of the CDR3 is 15 residues. Deletions cut 5 bases from V and 6 bases from J, with 22 bases between. DNA for the CDR3: TGTGCCTGGGGAGAATTTGAGGGAAAGGGAAATGGCTACACCTTC. It translates to CAWGEFEGKGNGYTF.

V and J are TRBV4-1 and TRBJ1-1; 7 bases align to TRBD1. J gave up 4 bases and V 1 base, and 3 bases lay outside the gene matches. This CDR3 is 14 amino acids long. Germline CDR1 reads MGHRA; CDR2 reads YSYEKL. CDR3 loop: CASSQGQGSTEAFF. The CDR3 DNA follows: TGCGCCAGCAGCCAAGGACAGGGTTCCACTGAAGCTTTCTTT.